These T cell receptor beta chains were read from a single sample in a study of post-analysis software for immune sequencing data. Using its own MiXCR run on the PCR reads, TCRdb lists one record per CDR3 protein. The repertoire consists of around 440,000 distinct CDR3 sequences, with less than 45% occurring once and the leading ten covering 9.5% to 13%. Sequencing was carried out using blood. The receptors here all came from a girl aged 5 to 17 with multiple sclerosis. The CDR3 runs from the conserved cysteine through the conserved F or W. D genes are given only for firm matches. Clone size is given for some rows only: seen once, a few or many times, or a class if the clone is expanded.

j_call,clone_size,v_call,d_call,cdr3_aa,cdr3_nt
TRBJ1-5,NA,TRBV6-1,NA,CASSGAPQHF,TGTGCCAGCAGTGGGGCGCCCCAGCATTTT
TRBJ1-1,NA,TRBV20-1,NA,CSAYDRGKEAFF,TGCAGTGCTTACGATAGAGGGAAGGAAGCTTTCTTT
TRBJ2-5,few,TRBV7-9,NA,CASSSDQGWAETQYF,TGTGCCAGCAGCTCAGACCAGGGCTGGGCAGAGACCCAGTACTTC
TRBJ2-5,NA,TRBV4-1,TRBD2,CASSQEGREGTQYF,TGCGCCAGCAGCCAAGAGGGCAGGGAGGGGACCCAGTACTTC
TRBJ2-7,few,TRBV15,TRBD1,CATSSTRDRYNEQYF,TGTGCCACCAGCTCAACCCGGGACAGGTACAACGAGCAGTACTTC
TRBJ1-2,NA,TRBV4-1,NA,CASSSLTAFNYGYTF,TGCGCCAGCAGCTCCTTGACAGCGTTTAACTATGGCTACACCTTC
TRBJ2-1,few,TRBV29-1,NA,CSARPQGYEQFF,TGCAGCGCCAGACCTCAGGGCTATGAGCAGTTCTTC
TRBJ1-4,NA,TRBV10-3,NA,CAISELEAGELFF,TGTGCCATCAGTGAGTTGGAGGCAGGGGAACTGTTTTTT
TRBJ2-3,NA,TRBV11-2,NA,CASRRIGGRTDTQYF,TGTGCCAGCAGGAGGATCGGGGGGCGCACAGATACGCAGTATTTT
TRBJ2-7,NA,TRBV6-2/TRBV6-3,TRBD1,CASSRGTGISYEQYF,TGTGCCAGCAGTCGTGGGACAGGGATCTCCTACGAGCAGTACTTC
TRBJ2-7,few,TRBV20-1,TRBD1,CSAQTSGQGRDEQYF,TGCAGTGCCCAAACTTCGGGACAGGGGAGGGACGAGCAGTACTTC
TRBJ2-7,once,TRBV9,NA,CASSVGYRVHEQYF,TGTGCCAGCAGCGTAGGATACAGGGTTCACGAGCAGTACTTC
TRBJ2-5,once,TRBV28,TRBD1,CASSSGDSMEETQYF,TGTGCCAGCAGTTCCGGGGACAGTATGGAGGAGACCCAGTACTTC
TRBJ2-5,NA,TRBV7-9,TRBD1,CASSLPPGQQETQYF,TGTGCCAGCAGCTTACCTCCGGGACAGCAAGAGACCCAGTACTTC
TRBJ1-2,few,TRBV12-3/TRBV12-4,NA,CASSAGLRGYTF,TGTGCCAGCAGTGCAGGTTTACGCGGCTACACCTTC
TRBJ2-7,few,TRBV4-1,NA,CASSQVSSYEQYF,TGCGCCAGCAGCCAAGTTAGCTCCTACGAGCAGTACTTC
TRBJ1-2,few,TRBV29-1,NA,CSVAGRQAPALYGYTF,TGCAGCGTTGCGGGGCGACAGGCGCCGGCCCTCTATGGCTACACCTTC